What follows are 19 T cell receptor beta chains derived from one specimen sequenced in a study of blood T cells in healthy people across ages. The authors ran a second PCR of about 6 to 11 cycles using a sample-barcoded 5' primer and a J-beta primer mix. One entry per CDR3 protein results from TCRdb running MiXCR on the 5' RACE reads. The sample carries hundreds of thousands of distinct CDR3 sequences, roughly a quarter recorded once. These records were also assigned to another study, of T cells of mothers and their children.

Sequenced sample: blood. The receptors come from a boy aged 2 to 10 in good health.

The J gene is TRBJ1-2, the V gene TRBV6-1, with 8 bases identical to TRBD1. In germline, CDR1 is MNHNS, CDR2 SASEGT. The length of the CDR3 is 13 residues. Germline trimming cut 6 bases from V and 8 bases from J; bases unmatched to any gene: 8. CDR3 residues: CASRSDRGGGYTF. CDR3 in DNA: TGTGCCAGCAGATCCGACAGGGGAGGAGGCTACACCTTC.

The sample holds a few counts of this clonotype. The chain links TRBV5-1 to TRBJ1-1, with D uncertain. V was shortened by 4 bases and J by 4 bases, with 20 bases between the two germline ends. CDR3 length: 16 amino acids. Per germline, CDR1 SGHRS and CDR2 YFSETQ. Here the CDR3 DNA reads TGCGCCAGCAGCCGCGGGGTGGAGGGTCGGGCCACTGAAGCTTTCTTT. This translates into CASSRGVEGRATEAFF.

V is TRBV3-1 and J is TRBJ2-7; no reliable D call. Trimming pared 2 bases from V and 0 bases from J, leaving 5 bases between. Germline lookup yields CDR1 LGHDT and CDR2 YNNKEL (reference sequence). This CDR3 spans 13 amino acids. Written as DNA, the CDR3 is TGTGCCAGCAGCCAAAGTTTCTCCTACGAGCAGTACTTC. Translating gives CASSQSFSYEQYF.

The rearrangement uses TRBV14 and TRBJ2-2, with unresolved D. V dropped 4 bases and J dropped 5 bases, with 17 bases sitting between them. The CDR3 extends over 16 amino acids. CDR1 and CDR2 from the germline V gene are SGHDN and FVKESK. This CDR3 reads CASSPLFHAQTGELFF. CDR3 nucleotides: TGTGCCAGCAGCCCCCTTTTTCACGCACAAACCGGGGAGCTGTTTTTT.

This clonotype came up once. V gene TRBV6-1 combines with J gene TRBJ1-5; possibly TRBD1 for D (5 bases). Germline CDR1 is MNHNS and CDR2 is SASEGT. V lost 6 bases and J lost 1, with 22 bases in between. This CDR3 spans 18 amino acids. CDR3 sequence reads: CASSPTRATRGSNQPQHF. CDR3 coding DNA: TGTGCCAGCAGCCCGACAAGGGCTACAAGGGGAAGCAATCAGCCCCAGCATTTT.

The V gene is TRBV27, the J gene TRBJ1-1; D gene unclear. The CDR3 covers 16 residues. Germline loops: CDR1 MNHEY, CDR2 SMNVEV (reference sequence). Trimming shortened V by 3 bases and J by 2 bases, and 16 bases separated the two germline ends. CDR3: CASSFRARSLNTEAFF. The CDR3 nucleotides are TGTGCCAGCAGTTTTAGGGCCAGGAGCCTAAACACTGAAGCTTTCTTT.

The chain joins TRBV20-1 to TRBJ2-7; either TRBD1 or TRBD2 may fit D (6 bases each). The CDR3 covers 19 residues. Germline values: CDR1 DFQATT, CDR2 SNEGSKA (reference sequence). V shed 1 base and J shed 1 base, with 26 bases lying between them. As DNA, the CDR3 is TGCAGTGCTAGAGGTTGGAGGGCCGCGATCAGGCAGGGGTCCTACGAGCAGTACTTC. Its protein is CSARGWRAAIRQGSYEQYF.

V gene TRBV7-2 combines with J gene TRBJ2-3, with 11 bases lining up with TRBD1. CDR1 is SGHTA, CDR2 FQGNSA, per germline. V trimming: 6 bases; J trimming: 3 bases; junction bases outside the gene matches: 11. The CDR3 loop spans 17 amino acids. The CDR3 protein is CASRLPRTGGRTDTQYF. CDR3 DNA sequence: TGTGCCAGCAGGCTACCTAGGACAGGGGGCCGAACAGATACGCAGTATTTT.

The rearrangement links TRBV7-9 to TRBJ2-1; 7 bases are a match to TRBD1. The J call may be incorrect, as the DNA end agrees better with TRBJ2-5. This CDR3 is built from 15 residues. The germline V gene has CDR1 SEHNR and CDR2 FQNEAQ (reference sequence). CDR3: CASSLEQGLTETQYF. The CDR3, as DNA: TGTGCCAGCAGCTTAGAACAGGGGTTGACGGAGACCCAGTACTTC.

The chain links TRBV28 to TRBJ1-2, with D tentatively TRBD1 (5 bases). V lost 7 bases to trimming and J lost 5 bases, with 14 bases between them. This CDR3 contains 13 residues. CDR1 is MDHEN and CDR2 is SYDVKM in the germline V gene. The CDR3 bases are TGTGCCAGCAAACCGACAGTCTCATATGGCTACACCTTC. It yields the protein CASKPTVSYGYTF.

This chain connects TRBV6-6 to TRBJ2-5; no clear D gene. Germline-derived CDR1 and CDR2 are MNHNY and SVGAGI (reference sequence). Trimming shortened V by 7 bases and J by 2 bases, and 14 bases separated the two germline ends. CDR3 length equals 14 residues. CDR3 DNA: TGTGCCAGCACCCCGGAGATGGGGCAAGAGACCCAGTACTTC. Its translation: CASTPEMGQETQYF.

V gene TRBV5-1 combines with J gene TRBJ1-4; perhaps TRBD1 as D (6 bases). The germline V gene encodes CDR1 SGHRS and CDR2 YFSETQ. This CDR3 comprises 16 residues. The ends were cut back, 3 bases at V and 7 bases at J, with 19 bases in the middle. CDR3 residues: CASSSGQTGAGEKLFF. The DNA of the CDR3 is TGCGCCAGCAGCTCGGGGCAAACGGGGGCAGGTGAAAAACTGTTTTTT.

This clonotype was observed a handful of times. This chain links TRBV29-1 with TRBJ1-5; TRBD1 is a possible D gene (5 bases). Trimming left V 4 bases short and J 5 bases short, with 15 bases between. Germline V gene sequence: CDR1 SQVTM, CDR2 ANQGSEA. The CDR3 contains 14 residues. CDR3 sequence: CSVALDTRDQPQHF. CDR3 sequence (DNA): TGCAGCGTTGCCCTGGACACTCGGGATCAGCCCCAGCATTTT.

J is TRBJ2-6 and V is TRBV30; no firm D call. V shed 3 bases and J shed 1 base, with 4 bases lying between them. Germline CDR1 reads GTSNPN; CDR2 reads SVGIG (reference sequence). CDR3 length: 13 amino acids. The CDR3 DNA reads TGTGCCTGGAGGAGATCTGGGGCCAACGTCCTGACTTTC. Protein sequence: CAWRRSGANVLTF.

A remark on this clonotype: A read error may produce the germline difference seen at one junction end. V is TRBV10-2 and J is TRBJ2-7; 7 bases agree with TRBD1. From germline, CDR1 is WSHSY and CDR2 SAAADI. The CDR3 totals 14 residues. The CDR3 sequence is CAGSDPDRTGEQYF. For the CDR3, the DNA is TGCGCCGGCAGTGACCCGGACAGGACAGGAGAGCAGTACTTC.

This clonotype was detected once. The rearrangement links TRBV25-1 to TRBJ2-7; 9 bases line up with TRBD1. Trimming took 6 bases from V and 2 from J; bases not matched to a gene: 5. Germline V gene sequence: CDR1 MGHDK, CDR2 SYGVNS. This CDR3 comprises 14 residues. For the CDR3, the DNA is TGTGCCAGCAGGGGACAGGGTCCTACCTACGAGCAGTACTTC. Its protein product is CASRGQGPTYEQYF.

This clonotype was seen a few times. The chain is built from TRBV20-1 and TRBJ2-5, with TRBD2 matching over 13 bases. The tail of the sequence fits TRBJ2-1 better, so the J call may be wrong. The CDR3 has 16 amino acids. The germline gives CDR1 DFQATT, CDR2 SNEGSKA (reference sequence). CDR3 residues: CSASPITSGRDNEQFF. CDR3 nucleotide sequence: TGCAGTGCTAGCCCTATAACTAGCGGGAGGGACAATGAGCAGTTCTTC.

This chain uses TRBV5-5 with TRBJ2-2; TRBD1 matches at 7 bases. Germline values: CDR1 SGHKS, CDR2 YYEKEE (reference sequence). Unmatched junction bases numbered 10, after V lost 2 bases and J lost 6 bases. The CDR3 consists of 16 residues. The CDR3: CASSLQGITGAGELFF. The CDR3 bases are TGTGCCAGCAGCTTACAGGGGATTACCGGGGCCGGGGAGCTGTTTTTT.

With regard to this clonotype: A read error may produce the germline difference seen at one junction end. Written as DNA, the CDR3 is TGTGCCAGTAGTGTATGGGACAGGCAGAACACTGTAGCTTTCTTT. This codes for CASSVWDRQNTVAFF. V usage is TRBV19 and J usage is TRBJ1-1, with TRBD1 matching over 8 bases. Germline assignment: CDR1 LNHDA and CDR2 SQIVND (reference sequence). The CDR3 runs to 15 residues.